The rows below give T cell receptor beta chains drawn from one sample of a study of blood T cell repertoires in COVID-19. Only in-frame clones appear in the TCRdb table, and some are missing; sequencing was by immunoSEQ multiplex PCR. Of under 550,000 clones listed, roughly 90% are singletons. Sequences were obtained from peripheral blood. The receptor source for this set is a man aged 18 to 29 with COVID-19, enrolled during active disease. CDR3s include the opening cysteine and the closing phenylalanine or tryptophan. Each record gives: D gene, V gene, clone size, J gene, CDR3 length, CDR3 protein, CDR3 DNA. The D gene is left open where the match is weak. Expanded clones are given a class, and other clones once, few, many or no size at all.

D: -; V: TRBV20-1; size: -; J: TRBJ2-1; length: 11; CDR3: CSAGGQYEQFF; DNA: TGCAGTGCCGGGGGTCAGTATGAGCAGTTCTTC
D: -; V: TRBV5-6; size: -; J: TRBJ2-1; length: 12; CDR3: CASSLDSSEQFF; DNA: TGTGCCAGCAGCTTAGACAGTAGTGAGCAGTTCTTC
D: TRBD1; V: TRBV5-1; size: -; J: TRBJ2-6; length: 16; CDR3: CASSLGQGSGANVLTF; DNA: TGCGCCAGCAGCTTGGGACAGGGCTCTGGGGCCAACGTCCTGACTTTC
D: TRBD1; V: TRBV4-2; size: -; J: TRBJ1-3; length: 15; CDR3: CASSQGDSSGNTIYF; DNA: TGTGCCAGCAGCCAAGGGGACAGCTCTGGAAACACCATATATTTT
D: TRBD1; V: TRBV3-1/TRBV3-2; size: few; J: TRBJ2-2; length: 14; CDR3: CASSPTGGTGELFF; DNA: TGTGCCAGCAGCCCGACAGGGGGCACCGGGGAGCTGTTTTTT
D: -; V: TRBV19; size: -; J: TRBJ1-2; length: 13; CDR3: CASSIITNYGYTF; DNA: TGTGCCAGTAGTATAATAACTAATTATGGCTACACCTTC
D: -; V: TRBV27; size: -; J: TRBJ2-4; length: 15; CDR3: CASSFRGNGKNIQYF; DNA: TGTGCCAGCAGTTTTAGGGGTAATGGCAAAAACATTCAGTACTTC
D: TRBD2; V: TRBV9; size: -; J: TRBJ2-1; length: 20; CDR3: CASSVVEREATLRSYNEQFF; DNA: TGTGCCAGCAGCGTCGTTGAGCGGGAGGCAACATTGCGCTCCTACAATGAGCAGTTCTTC
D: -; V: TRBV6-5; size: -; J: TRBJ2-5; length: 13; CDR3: CASSYSARETQYF; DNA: TGTGCCAGCAGTTACTCGGCGCGGGAGACCCAGTACTTC
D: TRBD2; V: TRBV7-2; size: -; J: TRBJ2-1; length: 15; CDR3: CASSLGTSGGSAQFF; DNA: TGTGCCAGCAGCTTAGGGACTAGCGGGGGATCCGCGCAGTTCTTC
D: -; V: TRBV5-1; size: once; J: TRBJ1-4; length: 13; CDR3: CASSRDTNEKLFF; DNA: TGCGCCAGCTCAAGGGACACCAATGAAAAACTGTTTTTT
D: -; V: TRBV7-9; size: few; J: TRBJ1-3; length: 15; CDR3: CASSYSGDSGNTIYF; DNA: TGTGCCAGCAGCTATTCCGGGGACTCTGGAAACACCATATATTTT
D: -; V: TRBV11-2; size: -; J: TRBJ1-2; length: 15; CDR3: CASSSPDRIYYGYTF; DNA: TGTGCCAGCAGCTCCCCTGACAGGATCTACTATGGCTACACCTTC
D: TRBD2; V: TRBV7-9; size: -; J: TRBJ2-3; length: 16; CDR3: CASSNSGTSVTDTQYF; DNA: TGTGCCAGCAGCAATTCCGGGACTAGCGTAACAGATACGCAGTATTTT
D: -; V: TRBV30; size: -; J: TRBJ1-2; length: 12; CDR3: CAFTGGAGGYTF; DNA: TGTGCCTTTACGGGGGGCGCGGGTGGCTACACCTTC
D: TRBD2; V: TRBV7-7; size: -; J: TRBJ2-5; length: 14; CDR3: CASSLGGRGETQYF; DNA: TGTGCTAGCAGCTTGGGGGGGAGAGGAGAGACCCAGTACTTC